The next 29 T cell receptor beta chains were all read from a single sample in a study of cytomegalovirus exposure and HLA in healthy donors. Use of 60 Vbeta and 13 Jbeta primers characterized the PCR. TCRdb's copy holds only in-frame clones and misses some; the assay was immunoSEQ multiplex PCR. The sample holds some 190,000 clones, about four fifths seen once. Sequencing was done on a sample of PBMCs. These receptors were obtained from a man aged 35-49 years in good health and CMV-seropositive.

DNA for the CDR3: TGTGCCAGCAGTTACGGGGCATGGGAGGGGTACGAGCAGTACTTC. It translates to CASSYGAWEGYEQYF. This sequence joins TRBV6-5 and TRBJ2-7, with 7 bases identical to TRBD2. Per the germline V gene, CDR1 is MNHEY and CDR2 is SVGAGI. The ends lost 2 bases at V and 4 bases at J; junction bases unmatched: 8. The CDR3 sequence is 15 residues long.

The chain combines TRBV27 with TRBJ2-4, with D perhaps TRBD1 (6 bases). This CDR3 has 12 amino acids. Trimming removed 6 bases at V and 13 bases at J, with 16 bases between. CDR1 is MNHEY and CDR2 is SMNVEV in the germline V gene (reference sequence). The CDR3 is CASSLKGELQYF. For the CDR3, the DNA is TGTGCCAGCAGCCTAAAGGGGGAACTCCAGTACTTC.

The chain links TRBV28 to TRBJ2-7; D gene unclear. The germline V gene has CDR1 MDHEN and CDR2 SYDVKM. Trimming cost V 10 bases and J 3 bases, with 10 bases left between them. The CDR3 runs 11 residues. The chain's CDR3 is CATINSYEQYF. The CDR3, as DNA: TGTGCCACTATAAACAGCTACGAGCAGTACTTC. The complete variable domain, with remaining parts taken from reference TRBV28 and TRBJ2-7, reads DVKVTQSSRYLVKRTGEKVFLECVQDMDHENMFWYRQDPGLGLRLIYFSYDVKMKEKGDIPEGYSVSREKKERFSLILESASTNQTSMYLCATINSYEQYFGPGTRLTVT.

V gene TRBV6-1 combines with J gene TRBJ1-1, with 9 bases identical to TRBD1. CDR1 and CDR2 from the germline V gene are MNHNS and SASEGT. V lost 10 bases to trimming and J lost 0 bases; unmatched junction nucleotides: 3. The CDR3 consists of 13 residues. As DNA, the CDR3 is TGTGCCACCCGACAGGGGGTGAACACTGAAGCTTTCTTT. Translated: CATRQGVNTEAFF.

The rearrangement links TRBV6-1 to TRBJ2-2, with 8 bases matching TRBD1. In germline, CDR1 is MNHNS, CDR2 SASEGT. The CDR3 runs 14 residues. The V gene end was trimmed by 5 bases and the J gene end by 7 bases; junction bases not matched to a gene: 6. CDR3 in DNA: TGTGCCAGCAGTAGCCCAGGGGGCGGCGGGGAGCTGTTTTTT. Translation gives CASSSPGGGGELFF.

This clone was counted a few times. This chain joins TRBV14 and TRBJ2-3; 9 bases match TRBD2. This CDR3 comprises 16 residues. Germline values: CDR1 SGHDN, CDR2 FVKESK. With 2 bases clipped from V and 0 bases from J, the junction kept 3 bases outside the gene matches. For the CDR3, the DNA is TGTGCCAGCAGCCAACTAGCGGGACCCAGCACAGATACGCAGTATTTT. Its protein product is CASSQLAGPSTDTQYF.

The chain joins TRBV5-1 to TRBJ1-5, with 7 bases aligning to TRBD1. From germline, CDR1 is SGHRS and CDR2 YFSETQ. This CDR3 region has 15 residues. With V trimmed by 4 bases and J by 4 bases, 8 bases remained unmatched. This chain's CDR3 is CASSPGTDSNQPQHF. The CDR3 DNA follows: TGCGCCAGCAGCCCGGGGACAGACTCTAATCAGCCCCAGCATTTT.

This clone was recorded only once. The chain joins TRBV7-9 to TRBJ1-1, with 7 bases that match TRBD1. The V segment lost 6 bases and the J segment 4 bases; nucleotides outside the gene matches: 5. The germline V gene has CDR1 SEHNR and CDR2 FQNEAQ (reference sequence). The CDR3 runs 13 residues. CDR3 protein: CASRQGSSTEAFF. In nucleotides, the CDR3 is TGTGCCAGCAGACAGGGGTCGAGCACTGAAGCTTTCTTT.

V is TRBV10-3 and J is TRBJ1-2; D perhaps matches TRBD1 (6 bases). CDR3 length: 12 residues. Germline V gives CDR1 ENHRY, CDR2 SYGVKD. Trimming pared 7 bases from V and 0 bases from J, leaving 6 bases between. The CDR3 loop is CAITGANYGYTF. For the CDR3, the DNA is TGTGCCATCACAGGGGCTAACTATGGCTACACCTTC.

In its sample, this clone was seen a few times. This chain joins TRBV5-4 and TRBJ1-2; 8 bases match TRBD1. Germline CDR1 reads SGHNT; CDR2 reads YYREEE (reference sequence). V dropped 0 bases and J dropped 6; count of bases not matched to a gene: 10. This CDR3 contains 16 residues. The CDR3 region is CASSLDSGAGGDGYTF. CDR3 nucleotide sequence: TGTGCCAGCAGCTTGGACTCGGGTGCAGGGGGCGATGGCTACACCTTC.

In DNA, the CDR3 is TGTGCCAGCGTTTCCCCAGGGGGCTCCTACGAGCAGTACTTC. Protein: CASVSPGGSYEQYF. The chain couples TRBV28 to TRBJ2-7; TRBD1 aligns across 7 bases. Germline assignment: CDR1 MDHEN and CDR2 SYDVKM. Trimming at V came to 8 bases and at J to 0 bases, leaving 7 bases not matched to a gene. This CDR3 has 14 amino acids.

The genes are TRBV5-1 and TRBJ1-1; the D gene is possibly TRBD1 (6 bases). Germline V CDR1 and CDR2: SGHRS, YFSETQ. This CDR3 region has 16 residues. V was pared by 4 bases and J by 0 bases, with 16 bases between. CDR3 nucleotides: TGCGCCAGCAGCCCTGGGGGGGGCCGCTTGAACACTGAAGCTTTCTTT. It codes for CASSPGGGRLNTEAFF.

The chain carries TRBV18 and TRBJ2-2, with D unresolved. The length of the CDR3 is 15 residues. Germline CDR1 reads KGHSH; CDR2 reads LQKENI. The ends were cut back, 2 bases at V and 3 bases at J, with 10 bases in the middle. As DNA, the CDR3 is TGTGCCAGCTCACCAGGCACCTCTTACACCGGGGAGCTGTTTTTT. It codes for CASSPGTSYTGELFF.

CDR3 in DNA: TGTGCCTGGAGTTTGGGACAGGGGGACAATGAGCAGTTCTTC. Protein: CAWSLGQGDNEQFF. V is TRBV30 and J is TRBJ2-1, with 11 positions matching TRBD1. The CDR3 runs 14 residues. The V segment lost 2 bases and the J segment 5 bases; nucleotides outside the gene matches: 2. Germline CDR1 reads GTSNPN; CDR2 reads SVGIG (reference sequence). Supplemented by reference TRBV30 and TRBJ2-1, the full variable domain reads SQTIHQWPATLVQPVGSPLSLECTVEGTSNPNLYWYRQAAGRGLQLLFYSVGIGQISSEVPQNLSASRPQDRQFILSSKKLLLSDSGFYLCAWSLGQGDNEQFFGPGTRLTVL.

In nucleotides, the CDR3 is TGTGCCAGCAGTTTAGGGACAGGGGGCGAGCAGTACTTC. Translating gives CASSLGTGGEQYF. This chain uses TRBV6-5 with TRBJ2-7, with TRBD1 matching 11 bases. From germline, CDR1 is MNHEY and CDR2 SVGAGI. Trimming at V came to 4 bases and at J to 6 bases, leaving 2 bases not matched to a gene. This CDR3 comprises 13 residues.

The CDR3 bases are TGTGCCAGCAGCTTAAACGGCGGGAGCTTTCAAGAGACCCAGTACTTC. Residues: CASSLNGGSFQETQYF. This chain joins TRBV7-8 and TRBJ2-5; the match to TRBD2 covers 7 bases. From germline, CDR1 is SGHVS and CDR2 FQNEAQ. Trimming took 2 bases from V and 2 from J; bases not matched to a gene: 8. There are 16 residues in the CDR3.

With respect to this clone: The sample has other DNA sequences that encode this CDR3 too. This rearrangement joins TRBV5-1 to TRBJ2-1, with 9 bases aligning to TRBD2. Germline assignment: CDR1 SGHRS and CDR2 YFSETQ. J was trimmed by 3 bases and V by 0 bases; bases with no gene match: 4. The CDR3 covers 16 residues. Here the CDR3 reads CASSLGGSGSYNEQFF. The CDR3 nucleotides are TGCGCCAGCAGCTTGGGGGGTAGCGGGAGCTACAATGAGCAGTTCTTC.

This clone was counted once. This chain links TRBV18 with TRBJ2-3; D is possibly TRBD2 (6 bases). This CDR3 has 15 amino acids. V lost 2 bases and J lost 0, with 9 bases in between. The V gene's germline CDR1 is KGHSH and CDR2 LQKENI. The CDR3 loop reads CASSPLLASTDTQYF. The CDR3 DNA follows: TGTGCCAGCTCACCATTACTAGCCAGCACAGATACGCAGTATTTT.

The chain combines TRBV27 with TRBJ2-3; D is undetermined. Trimming pared 2 bases from V and 2 bases from J, leaving 8 bases between. CDR1 and CDR2 from the germline V gene are MNHEY and SMNVEV (reference sequence). CDR3 length equals 14 residues. This CDR3 is CASSLAAPTDTQYF. In DNA form, the CDR3 reads TGTGCCAGCAGTTTAGCGGCCCCCACAGATACGCAGTATTTT.

The J gene is TRBJ2-7, the V gene TRBV4-1, with unresolved D. The V gene lost 1 base and the J gene lost 0 bases, with 7 bases spanning the gap. The CDR3 has 14 amino acids. CDR1 is MGHRA, CDR2 YSYEKL, per germline. CDR3 amino acids: CASSQGQDSYEQYF. The CDR3 DNA is TGCGCCAGCAGCCAAGGACAAGACTCCTACGAGCAGTACTTC.

The chain has TRBV27 and TRBJ2-3; D is possibly TRBD2 (6 bases). CDR1 and CDR2 from the germline V gene are MNHEY and SMNVEV (reference sequence). The CDR3 covers 14 residues. The V and J ends lost 7 bases and 1 base respectively, with 12 bases between them. Written as DNA, the CDR3 is TGTGCCAGCAAGGAGGGTTCCCGCACAGATACGCAGTATTTT. As protein: CASKEGSRTDTQYF.

The rearrangement uses TRBV6-4 and TRBJ1-4; no clear D. The CDR3 extends over 14 amino acids. Deletions cut 6 bases from V and 10 bases from J, with 18 bases between. The V gene's germline CDR1 is MRHNA and CDR2 SNTAGT. CDR3 coding DNA: TGTGCCAGCAGGAAGGACGGGGAGGGTGGAAAACTGTTTTTT. Residues: CASRKDGEGGKLFF.

The rearrangement uses TRBV7-3 and TRBJ2-5, with 9 bases that match TRBD2. Germline CDR1 reads SGHTA; CDR2 reads FQGTGA. The trim removed 4 bases at V and 3 bases at J, leaving 6 bases unmatched. The CDR3 loop spans 15 amino acids. The CDR3 DNA follows: TGTGCCAGCAGCTCCCTCGCGGGGGGGGAAGAGACCCAGTACTTC. Translating it yields CASSSLAGGEETQYF.

This chain connects TRBV30 to TRBJ2-7, with 8 bases fitting TRBD2. Germline CDR1 GTSNPN, CDR2 SVGIG (reference sequence). The CDR3 contains 14 residues. Trimming cost V 3 bases and J 3 bases; bases outside gene matches: 7. The CDR3 sequence is CAWRTTAGVYEQYF. Here the CDR3 DNA reads TGTGCCTGGAGGACGACAGCGGGAGTCTACGAGCAGTACTTC. The full variable domain, rest sourced from reference TRBV30 and TRBJ2-7, is SQTIHQWPATLVQPVGSPLSLECTVEGTSNPNLYWYRQAAGRGLQLLFYSVGIGQISSEVPQNLSASRPQDRQFILSSKKLLLSDSGFYLCAWRTTAGVYEQYFGPGTRLTVT.

The rearrangement uses TRBV6-5 and TRBJ2-3, with 8 bases that match TRBD1. Germline CDR1 reads MNHEY; CDR2 reads SVGAGI. V lost 6 bases to trimming and J lost 3 bases; unmatched junction nucleotides: 8. This CDR3 contains 15 residues. CDR3 residues: CASRPHRTGTDTQYF. In nucleotides, the CDR3 is TGTGCCAGCAGACCGCACCGGACAGGGACAGATACGCAGTATTTT.

The rearrangement joins TRBV6-5 to TRBJ2-5; 7 nucleotides line up with TRBD1. The end of the DNA is better explained by TRBJ2-7, so the J call may be wrong. This CDR3 has 15 residues. CDR1 and CDR2 from the germline V gene are MNHEY and SVGAGI. The CDR3 reads CASSYSTGPTYEQYF. CDR3 sequence (DNA): TGTGCCAGCAGTTACTCGACAGGGCCCACCTACGAGCAGTACTTC.

The V and J genes are TRBV6-1 and TRBJ1-2; D is perhaps TRBD1 (6 bases). Trimming pared 6 bases from V and 3 bases from J, leaving 11 bases between. The CDR3 runs 13 residues. Germline CDR1 reads MNHNS; CDR2 reads SASEGT. The CDR3 DNA follows: TGTGCCAGCAGGCCAGGACAGCACTATGGCTACACCTTC. Its protein product is CASRPGQHYGYTF.

CDR3 bases: TGTGCCAGCAGTGAATGGCCCGGACAGGGGGCCAGTGAGCAGTTCTTC. This translates into CASSEWPGQGASEQFF. The genes are TRBV6-1 and TRBJ2-1; 11 bases are shared with TRBD1. Germline-derived CDR1 and CDR2 are MNHNS and SASEGT. V shed 2 bases, J shed 9 bases, and the junction held 9 bases outside the gene matches. The CDR3 consists of 16 residues.

The chain joins TRBV28 to TRBJ2-3, with TRBD2 matching over 7 bases. V gave up 6 bases and J gave up 4 bases; unmatched junction bases: 4. From germline, CDR1 is MDHEN and CDR2 SYDVKM. CDR3 length equals 13 residues. DNA for the CDR3: TGTGCCAGCAGAAGCGGGACCGCAGATACGCAGTATTTT. This translates into CASRSGTADTQYF.